This T cell receptor beta chain was documented in a study of blood T cell repertoires in COVID-19 (dated by TCRdb to 2020 to 2022). Regarding the complete study: Samples covering the acute and convalescent phases of COVID-19 were provided by collaborators in the United States, Italy and Spain. The prospective study material was composed of cDNA or gDNA derived from T cells, B-cell-depleted T cells, or PBMCs. Subjects who had been exposed to COVID-19, were actively infected with it, or had recovered from it provided the deeply sampled blood TCRbeta repertoires that made up the dataset. A freely available public database, intended as a resource for researchers studying the immune response to SARS-CoV-2, is where the repertoires were released. Samples came from the ongoing ImmuneRACE study (first 160 participants) plus 1,254 subjects from 6 global collaborators. The sample metadata nearly always contained a de-identified subject ID, COVID-19 status, age in years and sex. Where available, HLA class I and class II types were obtained from metadata supplied by the sample provider rather than from assay-based typing. General conclusions and limits of the study: The quantity of clinical and demographic metadata differed by source and by participant and was supplied without curation.

As regards this clone: Its antigen is currently not known. No qualities accompany the bases; no much larger clone lies one base away.

At one collaborating source in Seattle, patients were enrolled during active infection and were followed longitudinally through the course of disease. The collaborating institutions used their own protocols to collect whole blood in K2EDTA tubes. Collaborator samples were shipped for TCRbeta analysis as frozen whole blood, isolated PBMCs, or DNA extracted from either sample type. TCRbeta CDR3 regions were amplified from genomic DNA using the immunoSEQ Assay, a bias-controlled multiplex PCR. As for how the authors treated the data: Within the assay, amplification of reference gene primers was used to estimate how many nucleated cells each sample contained. To quantify the absolute abundance of each unique TCRbeta CDR3 rearrangement, sequence reads were collapsed and filtered. For each sample, productive Simpson clonality was calculated as the square root of Simpson's diversity index over productive rearrangements. TCRdb took over this immuneACCESS table, retaining in-frame rearrangements with V and J assigned. Such tables are incomplete; in checked studies, under half of the missing clones stem from an unresolved V gene, and the remainder is unexplained. That table furnishes V, J and clone size, whereas the DNA furnished D and trimming. This sample is represented by over 85,000 clones; over 85% of them were singletons. The ten largest clones take up about 4.2% of the sample.

According to the germline V gene (reference sequence), CDR1 reads LNHDA and CDR2 reads SQIVND. The cysteine opens and the phenylalanine closes a CDR3 of 15 amino acids. CDR3 DNA only is kept here, 45 bases in frame from base 1. V lost 4 bases and J lost 0 bases, and the count of bases not matched to a germline gene is 2. Sequenced input: peripheral blood. The source of this sequence is a human donor with COVID-19, enrolled during active disease. The donor label of this sample is uncertain. The rearranged segments are TRBV19 and TRBJ2-7, with 11 junctional bases fitting TRBD2. At the DNA level, the sequence is TGTGCCAGTAGTAAGACTAGCGGGGTCTCCTACGAGCAGTACTTC. This is translated as CASSKTSGVSYEQYF. Here the CDR3 is joined to the reference TRBV19 and TRBJ2-7 genes, and the full variable domain is: DGGITQSPKYLFRKEGQNVTLSCEQNLNHDAMYWYRQDPGQGLRLIYYSQIVNDFQKGDIAEGYSVSREKKESFPLTVTSAQKNPTAFYLCASSKTSGVSYEQYFGPGTRLTVT.